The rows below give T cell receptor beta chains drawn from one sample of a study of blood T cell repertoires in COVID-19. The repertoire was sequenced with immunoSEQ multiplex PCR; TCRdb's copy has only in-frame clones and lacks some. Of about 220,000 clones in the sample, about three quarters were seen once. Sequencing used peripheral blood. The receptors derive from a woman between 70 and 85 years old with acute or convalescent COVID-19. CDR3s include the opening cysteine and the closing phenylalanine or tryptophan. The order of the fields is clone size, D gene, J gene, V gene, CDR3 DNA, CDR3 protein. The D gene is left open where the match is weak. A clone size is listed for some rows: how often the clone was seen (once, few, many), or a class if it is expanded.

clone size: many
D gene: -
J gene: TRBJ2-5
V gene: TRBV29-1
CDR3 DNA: TGCAGCTTGCGTAAGTGGGAGACCCAGTACTTC
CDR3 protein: CSLRKWETQYF

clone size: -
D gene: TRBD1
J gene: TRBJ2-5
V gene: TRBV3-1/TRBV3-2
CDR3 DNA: TGTGCCAGCAGCCGGGACAGGCCAACACTAGGAGAGACCCAGTACTTC
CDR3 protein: CASSRDRPTLGETQYF

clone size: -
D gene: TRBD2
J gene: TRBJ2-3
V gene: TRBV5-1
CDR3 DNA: TGCGCCAGCAGCTTGGGGACTAGCGCCACAGATACGCAGTATTTT
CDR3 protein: CASSLGTSATDTQYF

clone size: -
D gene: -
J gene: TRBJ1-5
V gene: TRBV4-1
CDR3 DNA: TGCGCCAGCAGCCTTTCCTGGACGGACAATAGCAATCAGCCCCAGCATTTT
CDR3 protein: CASSLSWTDNSNQPQHF

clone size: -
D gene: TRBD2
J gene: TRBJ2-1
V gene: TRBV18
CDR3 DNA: TGTGCCAGCTCACCACAGATGGGGGGGGAGAATGAGCAGTTCTTC
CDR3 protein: CASSPQMGGENEQFF

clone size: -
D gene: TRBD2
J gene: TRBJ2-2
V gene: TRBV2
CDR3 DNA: TGTGCCAGCAGTGAGACGGGACTAGCGGGTCCCGGGGAGCTGTTTTTT
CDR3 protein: CASSETGLAGPGELFF

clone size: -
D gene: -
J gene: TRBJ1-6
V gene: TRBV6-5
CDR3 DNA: TGTGCCAGCAGTCTAACAGGGAATTCACCCCTCCACTTT
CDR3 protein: CASSLTGNSPLHF

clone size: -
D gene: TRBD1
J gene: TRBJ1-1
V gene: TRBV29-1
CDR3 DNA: TGCAGCGTTGAGGGACAGGGAGACACTGAAGCTTTCTTT
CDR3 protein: CSVEGQGDTEAFF

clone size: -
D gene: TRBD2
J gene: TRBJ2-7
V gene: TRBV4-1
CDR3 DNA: TGCGCCAGCAGCCAAGGGACTAGCGGGGCCTACGAGCAGTACTTC
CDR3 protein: CASSQGTSGAYEQYF

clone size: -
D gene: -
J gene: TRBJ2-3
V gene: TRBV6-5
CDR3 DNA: TGTGCCAGCAACTCTAGGGAGCGATATACGCAGTATTTT
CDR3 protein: CASNSRERYTQYF

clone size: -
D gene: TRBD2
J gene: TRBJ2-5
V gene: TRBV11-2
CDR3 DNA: TGTGCCAGCAGCCCCGGGTGGGCTAGCGGTTTTCAAGAGACCCAGTACTTC
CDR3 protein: CASSPGWASGFQETQYF

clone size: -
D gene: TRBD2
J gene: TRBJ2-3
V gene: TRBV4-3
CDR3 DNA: TGCGCCAGCAGCCGACGTAGCGGGGCTAGCACAGATACGCAGTATTTT
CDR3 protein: CASSRRSGASTDTQYF

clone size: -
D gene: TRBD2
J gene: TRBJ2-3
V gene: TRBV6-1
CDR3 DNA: TGTGCCAGCAGTGAAGCCCCGCTAGCGGGGGGGTCAGGTACGCAGTATTTT
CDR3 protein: CASSEAPLAGGSGTQYF

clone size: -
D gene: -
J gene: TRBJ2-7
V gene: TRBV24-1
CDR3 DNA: TGTGCCACCAGTGATCCTGCAGGGTTCGAGCAGTACTTC
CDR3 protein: CATSDPAGFEQYF

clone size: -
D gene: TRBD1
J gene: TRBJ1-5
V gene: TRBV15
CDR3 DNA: TGTGCCACCAGCAGAGGTTCCGCCCGTCGGACAGGGGAGGGGGGAGATCAGCCCCAGCATTTT
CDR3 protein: CATSRGSARRTGEGGDQPQHF

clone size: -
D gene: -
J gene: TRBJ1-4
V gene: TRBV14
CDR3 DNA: TGTGCCAGCAGCCAGGGCCTAAATGAAAAACTGTTTTTT
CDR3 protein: CASSQGLNEKLFF

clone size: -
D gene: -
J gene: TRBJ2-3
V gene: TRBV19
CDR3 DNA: TGTGCCAGTAGTATAGGCACCGGGGGCACAGATACGCAGTATTTT
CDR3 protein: CASSIGTGGTDTQYF

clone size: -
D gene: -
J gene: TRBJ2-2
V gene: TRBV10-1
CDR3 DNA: TGCGCCACCAAAACCAGTACCGGGGAGCTGTTTTTT
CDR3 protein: CATKTSTGELFF

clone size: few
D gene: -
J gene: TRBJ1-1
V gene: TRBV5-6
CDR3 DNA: TGTGCCAGCAGCTTGGGACAGGCGAACACTGAAGCTTTCTTT
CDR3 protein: CASSLGQANTEAFF

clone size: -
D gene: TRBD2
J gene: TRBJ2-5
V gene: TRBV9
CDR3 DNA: TGTGCCAGCAGTTACCCTAGCGGGGGGAGAGAGACCCAGTACTTC
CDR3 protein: CASSYPSGGRETQYF

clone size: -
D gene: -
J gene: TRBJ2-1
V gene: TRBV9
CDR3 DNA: TGTGCCAGCAGCGTAATGAGGGTTCCTTACAATGAGCAGTTCTTC
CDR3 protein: CASSVMRVPYNEQFF

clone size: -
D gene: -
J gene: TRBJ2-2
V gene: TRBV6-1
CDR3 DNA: TGTGCCAGCAGTGAAAGCTACTTCGGGGAGCTGTTTTTT
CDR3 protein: CASSESYFGELFF

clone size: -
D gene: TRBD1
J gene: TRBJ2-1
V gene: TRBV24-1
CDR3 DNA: TGTGCCACCAGTGAGTCCACCGGGACAGGAGACTACAATGAGCAGTTCTTC
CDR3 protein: CATSESTGTGDYNEQFF

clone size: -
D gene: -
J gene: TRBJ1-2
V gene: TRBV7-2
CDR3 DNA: TGTGCCAGCAGCTTTGGGGGGACTACTATTGGCTACACCTTC
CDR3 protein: CASSFGGTTIGYTF

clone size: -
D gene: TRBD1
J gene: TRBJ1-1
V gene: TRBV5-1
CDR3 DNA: TGCGCCAGCAGCTTCACAGGGGGTGCTCTTGAAGCTTTCTTT
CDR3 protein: CASSFTGGALEAFF

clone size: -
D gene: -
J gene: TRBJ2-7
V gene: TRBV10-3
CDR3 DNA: TGTGCCATCAGTGAGAACGAACTTTACGAGCAGTACTTC
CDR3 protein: CAISENELYEQYF

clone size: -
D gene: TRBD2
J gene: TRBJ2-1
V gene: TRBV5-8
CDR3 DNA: TGTGCCAGCAGCTTCGGGACTAGCGACCTAAATGAGCAGTTCTTC
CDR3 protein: CASSFGTSDLNEQFF

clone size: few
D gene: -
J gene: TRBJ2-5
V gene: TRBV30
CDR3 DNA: TGTGCCTGGAGTGGGGGTGGGGGCCTAATGACCCAGTACTTC
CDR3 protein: CAWSGGGGLMTQYF

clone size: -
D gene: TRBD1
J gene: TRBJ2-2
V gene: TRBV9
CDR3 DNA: TGTGCCAGCAGGATGGAGACAGGGCCCGGGGAGCTGTTTTTT
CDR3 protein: CASRMETGPGELFF

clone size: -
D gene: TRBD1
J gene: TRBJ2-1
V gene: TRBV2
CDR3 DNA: TGTGCCAGCAAAGGGGACAGATACAATGAGCAGTTCTTC
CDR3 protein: CASKGDRYNEQFF

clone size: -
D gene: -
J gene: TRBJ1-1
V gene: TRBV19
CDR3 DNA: TGTGCCAGTAAGGTACAGATGAACACTGAAGCTTTCTTT
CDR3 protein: CASKVQMNTEAFF

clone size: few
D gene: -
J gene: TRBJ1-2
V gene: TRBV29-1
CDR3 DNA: TGCAGCGTTGAAGAGGACGAGGGCTATGGCTACACCTTC
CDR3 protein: CSVEEDEGYGYTF

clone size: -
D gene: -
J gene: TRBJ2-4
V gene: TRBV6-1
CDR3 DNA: TGTGCCAGCAGTGAAGATCCTAGGGCGGGTTCCAAAAACATTCAGTACTTC
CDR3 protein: CASSEDPRAGSKNIQYF

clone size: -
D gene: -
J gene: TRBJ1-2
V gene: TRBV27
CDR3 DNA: TGTGCCAGCAGGGAGCTCCAGGGCGGCTACACCTTC
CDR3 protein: CASRELQGGYTF

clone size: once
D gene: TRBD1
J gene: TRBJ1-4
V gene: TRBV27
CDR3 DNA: TGTGCCAGCAGACTGACAGGGTTTGAGGAGCCTAATGAAAAACTGTTTTTT
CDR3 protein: CASRLTGFEEPNEKLFF

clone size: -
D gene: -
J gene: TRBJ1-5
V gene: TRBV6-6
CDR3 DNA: TGTGCCAGCGGGGCGAATCAGCCCCAGCATTTT
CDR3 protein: CASGANQPQHF

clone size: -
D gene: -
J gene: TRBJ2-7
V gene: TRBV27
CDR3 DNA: TGTGCCAGCAGTTCGAACGGCCGAGGACAGCGAGTCTACGAGCAGTACTTC
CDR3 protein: CASSSNGRGQRVYEQYF

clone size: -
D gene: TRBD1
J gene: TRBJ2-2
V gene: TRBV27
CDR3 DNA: TGTGCCAGCAGTCCCAACAGGGGTACCGGGGAGCTGTTTTTT
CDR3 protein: CASSPNRGTGELFF

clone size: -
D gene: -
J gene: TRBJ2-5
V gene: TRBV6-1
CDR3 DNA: TGTGCCAGCAGTGAAGCCCCAGGGGACGGGGAGACCCAGTACTTC
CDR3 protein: CASSEAPGDGETQYF

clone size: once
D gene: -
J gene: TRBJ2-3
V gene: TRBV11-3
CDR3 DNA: TGTGCCAGCAGCACAGGGTCACAAGCGGGGACGACAGATACGCAGTATTTT
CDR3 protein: CASSTGSQAGTTDTQYF

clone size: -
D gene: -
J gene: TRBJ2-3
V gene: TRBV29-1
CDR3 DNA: TGCAGCGTTGCAAACAGGAACACAGATACGCAGTATTTT
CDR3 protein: CSVANRNTDTQYF

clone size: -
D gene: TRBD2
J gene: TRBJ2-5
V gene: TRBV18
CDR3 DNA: TGTGCCAGCTCACCACGGGTCGGAGCGGGGGGGCGAGAGACCCAGTACTTC
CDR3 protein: CASSPRVGAGGRETQYF

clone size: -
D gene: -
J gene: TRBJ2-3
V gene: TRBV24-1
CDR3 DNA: TGTGCCACCGGGGGGAGTACGGGGTATACGCAGTATTTT
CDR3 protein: CATGGSTGYTQYF

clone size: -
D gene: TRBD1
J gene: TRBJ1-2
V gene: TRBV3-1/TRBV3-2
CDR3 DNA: TGTGCCAGCAGCCCGACAGGGGGTGGCTACACCTTC
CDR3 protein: CASSPTGGGYTF